The rows below give T cell receptor beta chains drawn from one sample of a study of shared clonotypes between healthy human individuals. Generated by immunoSEQ multiplex PCR, the TCRdb table keeps only in-frame clones and is missing some. This table has roughly 2 million clones, 95% appearing once. Sequencing was performed on naive CD4+ T cells sorted from blood. Receptors originate from a man younger than 35 in good health. Each CDR3 is given with its conserved first and last residue. Clone size, where shown, is once, few, many, or a class for clones that have expanded.

>TRBV18|.
CASSPGGGPSGNTIYF
>TRBV28|.
CASSLLGRSNYGYTF
>TRBV27|.
CASSLGRVDTGELFF
>TRBV10-3|.
CATSQGPTEPQHF
>TRBV27|.
CASSLYATANYEQYF
>TRBV2|once
CASIRDRAQETQYF
>TRBV11-1|.
CASSTSPIGNTEAFF
>TRBV5-1|.
CASSSTTGGFYEQYF
>TRBV30|few
CAWRRQAEAFF
>TRBV18|.
CASSPLTSPYEQYF
>TRBV5-4|.
CASSYTYNSPLHF
>TRBV6-1|.
CASSEVGDRDGYTF
>TRBV19|once
CASSSRTGTNYGYTF
>TRBV6-1|.
CASSEAYRGQPQHF
>TRBV5-1|.
CASSSKGNTEAFF